Listed below are T cell receptor beta chains from one sample, sequenced in a study of cytomegalovirus exposure and HLA in healthy donors. TCRdb's copy holds only in-frame clones and misses some; the assay was immunoSEQ multiplex PCR. This table has 110,000 to 150,000 clones, 73% appearing once. The sequenced material came from PBMCs. Receptors originate from a human donor in good health. CDR3s include the opening cysteine and the closing phenylalanine or tryptophan. D genes are given only for firm matches. Clone sizes are given selectively: once, few, many, or a class where the clone is expanded.

D gene	J gene	clone size	V gene	CDR3 protein	CDR3 DNA
.	TRBJ2-1	.	TRBV12-1	CASSLADSSYNEQFF	TGTGCCAGCAGTCTAGCGGATAGCTCCTACAATGAGCAGTTCTTC
.	TRBJ1-1	.	TRBV5-4	CATSRDGNTEAFF	TGTGCCACCTCGAGGGATGGGAACACTGAAGCTTTCTTT
TRBD2	TRBJ2-1	.	TRBV4-1	CASSRESGTSGYDEQFF	TGCGCCAGCAGCCGCGAATCCGGGACTAGCGGCTACGATGAGCAGTTCTTC
TRBD1	TRBJ1-5	.	TRBV28	CASSTYPGGQPQHF	TGTGCCAGCAGTACATATCCAGGGGGTCAGCCCCAGCATTTT
TRBD1	TRBJ2-2	few	TRBV11-2	CASSATQGARAGELFF	TGTGCCAGCAGCGCCACACAGGGGGCGAGGGCCGGGGAGCTGTTTTTT
.	TRBJ1-5	.	TRBV9	CASSAGGGGYSNQPQHF	TGTGCCAGCAGCGCGGGAGGGGGGGGTTATAGCAATCAGCCCCAGCATTTT
TRBD2	TRBJ2-1	.	TRBV27	CASSLRQGGNEQFF	TGTGCCAGCAGTTTACGGCAGGGAGGGAATGAGCAGTTCTTC
TRBD2	TRBJ2-3	few	TRBV28	CASSGTRDTQYF	TGTGCCAGCAGTGGGACTAGAGATACGCAGTATTTT
TRBD2	TRBJ2-3	few	TRBV10-2	CASSEFTSGLTDTQYF	TGCGCCAGCAGTGAATTTACTAGCGGGCTTACAGATACGCAGTATTTT
TRBD1	TRBJ1-2	.	TRBV7-9	CASSNTGARDYGYTF	TGTGCCAGCAGCAACACAGGGGCTAGGGACTATGGCTACACCTTC
TRBD2	TRBJ2-7	few	TRBV9	CASAGASYEQYF	TGTGCCAGCGCGGGAGCGTCCTACGAGCAGTACTTC
.	TRBJ2-3	.	TRBV10-1	CASSDGSAETAPDTQYF	TGCGCCAGCAGTGACGGGTCGGCCGAGACCGCACCAGATACGCAGTATTTT
TRBD1	TRBJ2-1	.	TRBV6-1	CASSEAVSGTGYEQFF	TGTGCCAGCAGTGAAGCGGTTTCGGGGACAGGGTATGAGCAGTTCTTC
TRBD1	TRBJ1-6	few	TRBV6-5	CASSYLGQGGNSPLHF	TGTGCCAGCAGTTACCTCGGACAGGGCGGTAATTCACCCCTCCACTTT
.	TRBJ2-1	.	TRBV2	CASSVWGGPSGNEQFF	TGTGCCAGCAGTGTGTGGGGGGGCCCCTCGGGCAATGAGCAGTTCTTC
.	TRBJ2-5	.	TRBV6-1	CASSETQGYVWETQYF	TGTGCCAGCAGTGAAACACAGGGCTATGTGTGGGAGACCCAGTACTTC
TRBD2	TRBJ2-1	once	TRBV7-8	CASSGLAAYNEQFF	TGTGCCAGCAGCGGACTAGCGGCCTACAATGAGCAGTTCTTC
TRBD1	TRBJ2-1	.	TRBV5-4	CASSFATGGYNEQFF	TGTGCCAGCAGCTTTGCGACAGGGGGATACAATGAGCAGTTCTTC
.	TRBJ2-1	.	TRBV7-3	CASSLPYGQDFYNEQFF	TGTGCCAGCAGCCTCCCCTATGGGCAGGACTTCTACAATGAGCAGTTCTTC
.	TRBJ2-7	.	TRBV5-4	CASSFHQTYEQYF	TGTGCCAGCAGCTTTCATCAGACCTACGAGCAGTACTTC
TRBD2	TRBJ2-1	.	TRBV29-1	CSVDGGGRGGNEQFF	TGCAGCGTTGATGGGGGCGGGAGGGGTGGGAATGAGCAGTTCTTC
TRBD1	TRBJ1-1	once	TRBV9	CASRLDRGRNTEAFF	TGTGCCAGCAGACTGGACAGGGGGCGGAACACTGAAGCTTTCTTT
.	TRBJ1-1	.	TRBV27	CASRGPGATEAFF	TGTGCCAGCAGGGGACCAGGGGCCACTGAAGCTTTCTTT
TRBD2	TRBJ2-4	.	TRBV9	CASSSNSGTSNIQYF	TGTGCCAGCAGCTCCAATAGCGGGACTTCAAACATTCAGTACTTC
TRBD2	TRBJ2-4	.	TRBV5-4	CASSTGTSKNIQYF	TGTGCCAGCAGCACCGGGACTAGCAAAAACATTCAGTACTTC
TRBD1	TRBJ1-2	.	TRBV7-8	CASSLVRTGSANYGYTF	TGTGCCAGCAGCTTAGTGCGGACAGGGTCAGCTAACTATGGCTACACCTTC
.	TRBJ1-6	.	TRBV30	CAWASGGANNSPLHF	TGTGCCTGGGCGTCGGGGGGCGCGAATAATTCACCCCTCCACTTT
.	TRBJ2-7	.	TRBV6-1	CASSDSAGVEQYF	TGTGCCAGCAGTGATTCAGCAGGGGTCGAGCAGTACTTC
TRBD1	TRBJ1-5	few	TRBV12-5	CASGLATGSQPQHF	TGTGCTAGTGGTTTGGCGACAGGGTCCCAGCCCCAGCATTTT
.	TRBJ2-1	once	TRBV11-3	CASSFRGGVGNEQFF	TGTGCCAGCAGCTTTCGCGGAGGGGTGGGCAATGAGCAGTTCTTC
TRBD2	TRBJ2-7	.	TRBV7-2	CASSLGGRADEQYF	TGTGCCAGCAGCTTAGGCGGGAGGGCGGACGAGCAGTACTTC
TRBD2	TRBJ2-7	.	TRBV30	CAWSVLATYEQYF	TGTGCCTGGAGTGTACTAGCGACCTACGAGCAGTACTTC
.	TRBJ2-1	.	TRBV6-5	CASSYVSGVYNEQFF	TGTGCCAGCAGTTATGTTAGCGGAGTTTACAATGAGCAGTTCTTC
TRBD1	TRBJ1-1	.	TRBV6-5	CASSYSWTGGGKAFF	TGTGCCAGCAGTTACTCTTGGACAGGGGGGGGGAAAGCTTTCTTT
.	TRBJ2-1	.	TRBV5-5	CASSLAGQSADEQFF	TGTGCCAGCAGCTTGGCTGGGCAGTCGGCCGATGAGCAGTTCTTC
TRBD1	TRBJ1-2	.	TRBV7-9	CASSSDRGNYGYTF	TGCGCCAGCAGCTCGGACAGGGGTAACTATGGCTACACCTTC
.	TRBJ1-2	few	TRBV2	CASSEARESGYTF	TGTGCCAGCAGTGAGGCCAGGGAATCTGGCTACACCTTC
TRBD2	TRBJ2-7	.	TRBV9	CASSVAGGSIYEAQYF	TGTGCCAGCAGCGTGGCCGGGGGGTCGATCTACGAAGCGCAGTACTTC
.	TRBJ2-7	.	TRBV14	CASSQDRVSYEQYF	TGTGCCAGCAGCCAAGACAGGGTTAGCTACGAGCAGTACTTC
.	TRBJ1-1	.	TRBV13	CACDRVNTEAFF	TGTGCCTGCGACAGAGTGAACACTGAAGCTTTCTTT
TRBD1	TRBJ1-2	few	TRBV29-1	CSVGDRAEGYTF	TGCAGCGTTGGTGACAGGGCGGAGGGCTACACCTTC
TRBD1	TRBJ1-4	.	TRBV6-5	CASSPGQGCKLFF	TGTGCCAGCAGCCCGGGACAGGGGTGTAAACTGTTTTTT
.	TRBJ1-1	.	TRBV7-9	CASSPQGITEAFF	TGTGCCAGCAGTCCCCAGGGAATCACTGAAGCTTTCTTT
.	TRBJ1-1	few	TRBV6-6	CASRGQVHEAFF	TGTGCCAGCAGAGGACAAGTGCATGAAGCTTTCTTT
.	TRBJ2-5	.	TRBV6-1	CASSEMWTIGETQYF	TGTGCCAGCAGTGAAATGTGGACTATAGGGGAGACCCAGTACTTC
TRBD2	TRBJ2-1	.	TRBV4-1	CASSKTLAGGSSSYNEQFF	TGCGCCAGCAGCAAAACACTAGCGGGGGGGTCGAGCTCCTACAATGAGCAGTTCTTC
TRBD2	TRBJ2-7	.	TRBV14	CASSERLAVSYEQYF	TGTGCCAGCAGCGAAAGACTAGCGGTCTCTTACGAGCAGTACTTC
TRBD1	TRBJ2-5	.	TRBV7-2	CASSANRGLGQETQYF	TGTGCCAGCAGCGCTAACAGGGGATTGGGACAAGAGACCCAGTACTTC
.	TRBJ2-7	.	TRBV5-1	CASSLSGRAYEQYF	TGCGCCAGCAGCTTGAGCGGTAGAGCCTACGAGCAGTACTTC
TRBD1	TRBJ1-5	.	TRBV7-8	CASSLAQGGNQPQHF	TGTGCCAGCAGCTTAGCCCAGGGGGGCAATCAGCCCCAGCATTTT
.	TRBJ1-4	.	TRBV7-4	CASSLAGVNEKLFF	TGTGCCAGCAGCTTAGCAGGGGTGAATGAAAAACTGTTTTTT
TRBD1	TRBJ1-1	.	TRBV28	CASSLTGQFTEAFF	TGTGCCAGCAGTTTAACGGGACAGTTCACTGAAGCTTTCTTT
TRBD2	TRBJ2-3	.	TRBV12-5	CASGWTSGASTDTQYF	TGTGCTAGTGGTTGGACTAGCGGGGCTAGCACAGATACGCAGTATTTT
.	TRBJ2-1	.	TRBV6-4	CASSDTRNYNEQFF	TGTGCCAGCAGTGACACTAGGAACTACAATGAGCAGTTCTTC
TRBD1	TRBJ2-7	.	TRBV6-5	CASSLLTGSIPYEQYF	TGTGCCAGCAGTTTGCTGACAGGGTCAATCCCCTACGAGCAGTACTTC
TRBD2	TRBJ2-5	once	TRBV5-1	CASSREGGWMQETQYF	TGCGCCAGCTCCCGGGAGGGGGGTTGGATGCAAGAGACCCAGTACTTC
TRBD2	TRBJ2-1	.	TRBV9	CASSVVGTSGLNEQFF	TGTGCCAGCAGCGTAGTGGGGACTAGCGGGTTAAATGAGCAGTTCTTC
.	TRBJ2-7	.	TRBV6-1	CASSYGASSEQYF	TGTGCCAGCAGTTATGGGGCCTCGTCCGAGCAGTACTTC